A selection of T cell receptor beta chains follows, all from one sample in a study of T cell responses to AZD1222 COVID-19 vaccine. Sequencing was performed with immunoSEQ multiplex PCR; in TCRdb, only in-frame clones are kept and a portion is missing. This sample has about 56,000 clones, with approximately 86% found just once. This sample comprised peripheral blood, obtained 28 days after the second AZD1222 dose. These receptors all come from an adult who received the AZD1222 COVID-19 vaccine. Both conserved end residues are part of each CDR3. The D gene is left open where the match is weak. Rows give clone size only sometimes, using once, few, many, or a class for an expanded clone.

d_gene	v_gene	j_gene	abundance	CDR3nt	CDR3aa
.	TRBV28	TRBJ2-7	.	TGTGCCAGCGGTGGGGGCTGGACCTCCTACGAGCAGTACTTC	CASGGGWTSYEQYF
.	TRBV28	TRBJ1-1	.	TGTGCCAGCAGTCCGAGAGAACAGGCCTATGGGGCTTTCTTT	CASSPREQAYGAFF
.	TRBV5-1	TRBJ2-4	.	TGCGCCAGCAGCTTAACAGGGATCGGCATTCAGTACTTC	CASSLTGIGIQYF
.	TRBV19	TRBJ2-3	.	TGTGCCAGTAGTTCCGTCCGATATGTTGATACGCAGTATTTT	CASSSVRYVDTQYF
.	TRBV5-1	TRBJ2-2	.	TGCGCCAGCAGCTTGGGGGCGGCGAGGCCCGGGGAGCTGTTTTTT	CASSLGAARPGELFF
.	TRBV28	TRBJ1-6	few	TGTGCCAGCAGTCGACCCACAGGTCTCTATTCACCCCTCCACTTT	CASSRPTGLYSPLHF
.	TRBV5-4	TRBJ1-2	.	TGTGCCAGCAGCTTTTTAAGCTTGGGAGATGGCTACACCTTC	CASSFLSLGDGYTF
TRBD1	TRBV28	TRBJ1-4	.	TGTGCCGTACCTTACAGGGGGCGAAGTGAAAAACTGTTTTTT	CAVPYRGRSEKLFF
TRBD2	TRBV9	TRBJ2-5	.	TGTGCCAGCAGCTCTAGCGGGGGGTGGGAGACCCAGTACTTC	CASSSSGGWETQYF
TRBD1	TRBV2	TRBJ1-5	.	TGTGCCAGCACCATCCAGGGGGGCGGGGGCAATCAGCCCCAGCATTTT	CASTIQGGGGNQPQHF
.	TRBV4-3	TRBJ1-2	.	TGCGCCAGCAGCCAAGATAGGTACAGCGCACCTAACTATGGCTACACCTTC	CASSQDRYSAPNYGYTF
.	TRBV15	TRBJ2-5	.	TGTGCCACCAGCAGAACCGGTCTAGGGGGGACCCAGTACTTC	CATSRTGLGGTQYF
TRBD2	TRBV18	TRBJ2-7	.	TGTGCCAGCTCACCACCGTCTAGCGGGGTGGCGGGGGAGCAGTACTTC	CASSPPSSGVAGEQYF
TRBD1	TRBV5-4	TRBJ1-6	.	TGTGCCACGGGACAGAGGGATTCACCCCTCCACTTT	CATGQRDSPLHF
.	TRBV27	TRBJ1-2	.	TGTGCCAGCAGTAAGCGACTCGGCGCTTTAGCTAACTATGGCTACACCTTC	CASSKRLGALANYGYTF
.	TRBV19	TRBJ2-5	once	TGTGCCAGTAGTACGCTCGGGGGCCCCCCAGGGGAGACCCAGTACTTC	CASSTLGGPPGETQYF
.	TRBV6-2/TRBV6-3	TRBJ2-2	once	TGTGCCAGCAGCATCCTCCGGGAGCTGTTTTTT	CASSILRELFF
.	TRBV28	TRBJ1-3	.	TGTGCCAGCAGCCGTTGGGACCTTTTTAACACCATATATTTT	CASSRWDLFNTIYF
.	TRBV27	TRBJ2-1	.	TGTGCCAGCAGTTCCCGGGACTCCGGGCAGTTCTTC	CASSSRDSGQFF
.	TRBV24-1	TRBJ2-6	.	TGTGCCACCAGTGATCCCCCCGGGACCGGTAGCTCTGGGGCCAACGTCCTGACTTTC	CATSDPPGTGSSGANVLTF
.	TRBV6-2/TRBV6-3	TRBJ1-4	.	TGTGCCAGCAGTTTGGGGGATACTAATGAAAAACTGTTTTTT	CASSLGDTNEKLFF
.	TRBV12-5	TRBJ2-7	once	TGTGCTAGTGGTTTTACCGGCGAGCAGTACTTC	CASGFTGEQYF
.	TRBV10-3	TRBJ2-1	few	TGTGCCAGCAGAGGACAGAACAATGAGCAGTTCTTC	CASRGQNNEQFF
.	TRBV5-1	TRBJ2-3	.	TGCGCCAGCCGGCCCTCGGTCAGGGATACGCAGTATTTT	CASRPSVRDTQYF
.	TRBV19	TRBJ1-1	.	TGTGCCAGTAGTTGGCAGAAGAACACTGAAGCTTTCTTT	CASSWQKNTEAFF
.	TRBV7-8	TRBJ2-3	.	TGTGCCAGCAGCCCAGTTGGGAGCAGAGAGGCAGATACGCAGTATTTT	CASSPVGSREADTQYF
.	TRBV5-1	TRBJ2-2	.	TGCGCCAGCAGCTTGCGCAGGGTTACCGGGGAGCTGTTTTTT	CASSLRRVTGELFF
TRBD2	TRBV2	TRBJ2-1	.	TGTGCCAGCAGTGAGGAGACTAGCGGGAGTTCACGGCAGTTCTTC	CASSEETSGSSRQFF
.	TRBV4-1	TRBJ1-4	.	TGCGCCAGCAGCCTAGGACTCGGGCGAGAAAAACTGTTTTTT	CASSLGLGREKLFF
.	TRBV5-1	TRBJ2-1	.	TGCGCCAGCAGCTTCAACCCGACTAGCTCCTACAATGAGCAGTTCTTC	CASSFNPTSSYNEQFF
.	TRBV11-3	TRBJ2-5	.	TGTGCCAGCAGCTTAGACGGCCTTAGGGGGACCCAGTACTTC	CASSLDGLRGTQYF
TRBD2	TRBV3-1/TRBV3-2	TRBJ2-7	.	TGTGCCAGCAGCGCGGGGGGCGGGACGATCTCCTACGAGCAGTACTTC	CASSAGGGTISYEQYF
.	TRBV5-3	TRBJ1-1	.	TGTGCCAGAAGCTTGACCAGGGTGTTCACTGAAGCTTTCTTT	CARSLTRVFTEAFF
.	TRBV9	TRBJ1-1	.	TGTGCCAGCAGCGTGCAGGGGAACACTGAAGCTTTCTTT	CASSVQGNTEAFF
.	TRBV15	TRBJ1-3	once	TGTGCCACCAGCAGAGATTTGGGTCGGACCTCTGGAAACACCATATATTTT	CATSRDLGRTSGNTIYF
.	TRBV24-1	TRBJ1-2	.	TGTGCCACCAGTGACCTGGAGACAGGATTGGGTGGCTACACCTTC	CATSDLETGLGGYTF
TRBD1	TRBV7-3	TRBJ2-5	once	TGTGCCAGCAGCCGAGGGGGACAGGGGGACGGAGAGACCCAGTACTTC	CASSRGGQGDGETQYF
.	TRBV28	TRBJ2-7	.	TGTGCCAGCAGCCTCCTCCAGGGAATCAAGCACTTC	CASSLLQGIKHF
.	TRBV4-2	TRBJ1-3	.	TGTGCCAGCAGCCAAGATGCGCAAACTGGAAACACCATATATTTT	CASSQDAQTGNTIYF
.	TRBV28	TRBJ2-7	.	TGTGCCAGCAGTTTTATCCCCTACGAGCAGTACTTC	CASSFIPYEQYF
TRBD2	TRBV7-2	TRBJ2-2	.	TGTGCCAGCAGCTTCACTAGCGGGATCTCCGGGGAGCTGTTTTTT	CASSFTSGISGELFF